This TCR beta chain was observed in a study of T-cell memory formation after mild COVID-19. The germline V and J ends were trimmed by 1 base and 5 bases, with 14 bases remaining between them. Germline CDR1 and CDR2: LGHNA and YNFKEQ. This CDR3 region has 15 residues. One entry per CDR3 protein, called by TCRdb with MiXCR from the 5' RACE reads. The table has approximately 490,000 distinct CDR3 sequences, roughly 20% seen once. This clonotype came up a few times. This receptor was obtained from an adult woman who had mild COVID-19 (a few samples of this study predate the infection). Cell type and time point are not known. Sequenced material: PBMCs or a T cell subset sorted from them (not recorded which). V usage is TRBV4-2 and J usage is TRBJ1-2, with a possible D match to TRBD1 (6 bases). The CDR3, as DNA: TGTGCCAGCAGCCAAGGGTCCGGACAGAGATATGGCTACACCTTC. As protein: CASSQGSGQRYGYTF.